This T cell receptor beta chain was obtained from a study of vaccination effects on CD4 cells after COVID-19. Across the whole study: It was a median of 72 days after the second dose that post-vaccine samples were obtained.

Germline-derived CDR1 and CDR2 are SGHDN and FVKESK. Trimming shortened V by 5 bases and J by 0 bases, and 14 bases separated the two germline ends. The CDR3 spans 16 residues. Turning to this clone: Its antigen remains unknown.

ViraFEST expansion of antigen-specific CD4+ T cells with viral peptide pools preceded sequencing. Researchers isolated CD4+ T cells once roughly nine days of culture had elapsed. As their vaccination, participants received two doses of either BNT162b2 or mRNA-1273. Clones were sequenced by immunoSEQ multiplex PCR, and TCRdb holds only the in-frame ones, with some missing. This table has fewer than 25,000 clones, more than 65% appearing once. The V call is TRBV14, the J call TRBJ2-1, with D possibly being TRBD1 (5 bases). Sequences were derived from CD4+ T cells from PBMCs cultured with HCoV-NL63 spike peptides, sampled after COVID-19 vaccination. The sequence came from a human donor who received a COVID-19 vaccine. The CDR3 loop is CASSMIRASSYNEQFF. CDR3 nucleotides: TGTGCCAGCAGCATGATCAGGGCCAGCTCCTACAATGAGCAGTTCTTC.